What follows are 25 T cell receptor beta chains derived from one specimen sequenced in a study of technical replicates of blood from a handful of donors. The table came from immunoSEQ multiplex PCR; TCRdb's copy has only in-frame clones and leaves some out. The data hold more than 90,000 clones, with approximately 94% observed a single time. Sequencing was done on a sample of T cells isolated from PBMCs. The receptors here all came from a human donor in good health.

The gene calls are TRBV2 and TRBJ2-1; D is perhaps TRBD2 (6 bases). Germline V gene lookup returns CDR1 SNHLY and CDR2 FYNNEI. V lost 3 bases and J lost 10, with 16 bases in between. The CDR3 is made up of 14 amino acids. This CDR3 reads CASSDHGLNQEQFF. The CDR3 DNA reads as TGTGCCAGCAGTGACCACGGACTAAACCAGGAGCAGTTCTTC.

The gene calls are TRBV5-4 and TRBJ2-1; possible D gene TRBD2, 6 bases. The CDR3 extends over 12 amino acids. V was pared by 4 bases and J by 12 bases, with 14 bases between. Germline CDR1 SGHNT, CDR2 YYREEE (reference sequence). The CDR3 sequence: CASSRPGTSQFF. CDR3 nucleotide sequence: TGTGCCAGCAGCCGACCCGGGACTTCGCAGTTCTTC. The full variable domain, with the rest looked up from reference TRBV5-4 and TRBJ2-1, is ETGVTQSPTHLIKTRGQQVTLRCSSQSGHNTVSWYQQALGQGPQFIFQYYREEENGRGNFPPRFSGLQFPNYSSELNVNALELDDSALYLCASSRPGTSQFFGPGTRLTVL.

The J gene is TRBJ2-2, the V gene TRBV6-5; D may be TRBD2 (5 bases). Trimming took 6 bases from V and 5 from J, leaving 13 bases between them. The CDR3 has 14 amino acids. Germline V gene lookup returns CDR1 MNHEY and CDR2 SVGAGI. The CDR3 here is CASRRTDRTGELFF. The CDR3 coding sequence is TGTGCCAGCAGGAGGACTGATCGAACCGGGGAGCTGTTTTTT.

The chain has TRBV18 and TRBJ2-7; D is undetermined. Looked up from germline, CDR1 is KGHSH and CDR2 is LQKENI. The CDR3 loop spans 16 amino acids. V was pared by 3 bases and J by 3 bases, with 18 bases between. CDR3 nucleotide sequence: TGTGCCAGCTCACCGTCTGCGATCGACATCGACTACGAGCAGTACTTC. Translation: CASSPSAIDIDYEQYF.

This chain links TRBV19 with TRBJ2-7, with 8 bases fitting TRBD2. Trimming at V came to 5 bases and at J to 2 bases, leaving 5 bases not matched to a gene. The CDR3 has 14 amino acids. CDR1 and CDR2 from the germline V gene are LNHDA and SQIVND (reference sequence). The CDR3 is CASSARLATYEQYF. Written as DNA, the CDR3 is TGTGCCAGTAGTGCCAGACTAGCGACCTACGAGCAGTACTTC.

V gene TRBV6-5 combines with J gene TRBJ1-4; a possible D gene is TRBD1 (5 bases). CDR3 length: 15 residues. The germline CDR1 and CDR2 sequences are MNHEY and SVGAGI. Deletions cut 0 bases from V and 4 bases from J, with 9 bases between. The CDR3 is CASSYSGQDNEKLFF. The CDR3 DNA is TGTGCCAGCAGTTACTCGGGGCAGGATAATGAAAAACTGTTTTTT.

The V gene is TRBV7-9, the J gene TRBJ2-7; weak D call: TRBD2 (6 bases). V dropped 2 bases and J dropped 6 bases, with 14 bases sitting between them. The length of the CDR3 is 14 residues. Germline V CDR1 and CDR2: SEHNR, FQNEAQ (reference sequence). The CDR3 protein is CASSLRETGVEQYF. CDR3 bases: TGTGCCAGCAGCTTACGGGAGACTGGCGTCGAGCAGTACTTC. The variable domain in full, with the rest retrieved from reference TRBV7-9 and TRBJ2-7, is DTGVSQNPRHKITKRGQNVTFRCDPISEHNRLYWYRQTLGQGPEFLTYFQNEAQLEKSRLLSDRFSAERPKGSFSTLEIQRTEQGDSAMYLCASSLRETGVEQYFGPGTRLTVT.

The V and J genes are TRBV27 and TRBJ2-7; unclear D gene. The V gene lost 1 base and the J gene lost 4 bases, with 8 bases spanning the gap. The CDR3 runs 13 residues. The germline gives CDR1 MNHEY, CDR2 SMNVEV (reference sequence). CDR3 bases: TGTGCCAGCAGTTTATTGGGCCCGTACGAGCAGTACTTC. Its protein is CASSLLGPYEQYF.

The chain is built from TRBV11-2 and TRBJ1-5; 7 nucleotides align to TRBD1. This CDR3 has 14 amino acids. The V gene's germline CDR1 is SGHAT and CDR2 FQNNGV. V gave up 1 base and J gave up 6 bases; unmatched junction bases: 3. CDR3 DNA sequence: TGTGCCAGCAGCTTAGTGCAGGGGGGTCAGCCCCAGCATTTT. It is translated as CASSLVQGGQPQHF.

The V and J genes are TRBV4-1 and TRBJ2-7, with D maybe TRBD2 (5 bases). This CDR3 spans 14 amino acids. Between the trimmed V and J ends, which lost 0 bases and 5 bases, there was a span of 11 bases. Per the germline V gene, CDR1 is MGHRA and CDR2 is YSYEKL. CDR3 sequence reads: CASSQDRESDEQYF. The CDR3 nucleotides read TGCGCCAGCAGCCAAGATAGGGAGTCGGACGAGCAGTACTTC.

This chain uses TRBV5-1 with TRBJ1-2, with D possibly TRBD1 on 5 matching bases. Germline V gene lookup returns CDR1 SGHRS and CDR2 YFSETQ. V dropped 4 bases and J dropped 8 bases, with 18 bases sitting between them. The CDR3 runs 14 residues. The CDR3 nucleotides read TGCGCCAGCAGCCCGGGGACTTCAGGCTGGGGCTACACCTTC. This translates into CASSPGTSGWGYTF.

This sequence joins TRBV4-2 and TRBJ1-5; D uncertain. CDR1 is LGHNA, CDR2 YNFKEQ, per germline. This CDR3 has 17 residues. Trimming took off 0 bases at V and 5 bases at J, with 17 bases between the two ends. CDR3 DNA sequence: TGTGCCAGCAGCCAAGATCTAGGAGGGAGCAACGATCAGCCCCAGCATTTT. Protein sequence: CASSQDLGGSNDQPQHF.

The V call is TRBV28, the J call TRBJ1-1; tentative D call: TRBD1 (5 bases). V was pared by 5 bases and J by 2 bases, with 15 bases between. This CDR3 is 15 amino acids long. Germline assignment: CDR1 MDHEN and CDR2 SYDVKM. CDR3: CASSLPRGLNTEAFF. The CDR3 DNA sequence: TGTGCCAGCAGTCTGCCGCGGGGACTTAACACTGAAGCTTTCTTT. The whole variable domain, filled in from reference TRBV28 and TRBJ1-1, reads DVKVTQSSRYLVKRTGEKVFLECVQDMDHENMFWYRQDPGLGLRLIYFSYDVKMKEKGDIPEGYSVSREKKERFSLILESASTNQTSMYLCASSLPRGLNTEAFFGQGTRLTVV.

The chain recombines TRBV5-1 with TRBJ1-2, with D hard to call. Germline V gene lookup returns CDR1 SGHRS and CDR2 YFSETQ. The V end lost 4 bases, the J end lost 7 bases, and 23 bases lay between the germline ends. The CDR3 loop spans 16 amino acids. CDR3 sequence reads: CASSSEETAQVGGYTF. In nucleotides, the CDR3 is TGCGCCAGCAGCAGTGAGGAGACGGCGCAAGTAGGTGGCTACACCTTC.

The V and J genes are TRBV15 and TRBJ2-5; a weak D match, TRBD1 (6 bases). The CDR3 extends over 15 amino acids. Germline V lookup: CDR1 LNHNV, CDR2 YYDKDF (reference sequence). With 3 bases removed from V and 5 bases from J, the gap between germline ends came to 16 bases. This CDR3 is CATSSFKQGGETQYF. Written as DNA, the CDR3 is TGTGCCACCAGCAGTTTCAAACAGGGTGGTGAGACCCAGTACTTC.

This clone has only a few counts. V and J are TRBV6-1 and TRBJ1-1; D unresolved. This CDR3 has 11 residues. The V gene's germline CDR1 is MNHNS and CDR2 SASEGT. V was clipped by 8 bases and J by 7 bases, with 11 bases between them. The CDR3 region is CASSHRVEAFF. As DNA, the CDR3 is TGTGCCAGCTCGCACCGGGTTGAAGCTTTCTTT.

Regarding this clone: At one end, the junction sequence differs from germline, possibly due to a read error. The J gene is TRBJ1-5, the V gene TRBV7-6, with TRBD1 identical over 8 bases. Germline loops: CDR1 SGHVS, CDR2 FNYEAQ. The CDR3 has 17 amino acids. Here the CDR3 DNA reads TGTGCCAGCACCTTAGGGGCAGGGGGCAATTCCAATCAGCCCCAGCATTTT. This encodes CASTLGAGGNSNQPQHF. Full variable domain (rest looked up from reference TRBV7-6 and TRBJ1-5): GAGVSQSPRYKVTKRGQDVALRCDPISGHVSLYWYRQALGQGPEFLTYFNYEAQQDKSGLPNDRFSAERPEGSISTLTIQRTEQRDSAMYRCASTLGAGGNSNQPQHFGDGTRLSIL.

This clone occurred once. The chain carries TRBV12-5 and TRBJ1-1; D uncertain. The CDR3 consists of 16 residues. The V end lost 3 bases, the J end lost 0 bases, and 14 bases lay between the germline ends. Germline CDR1 and CDR2: LGHNT and FRNRAP. The CDR3 here is CASGFLGSNMNTEAFF. The CDR3 DNA sequence: TGTGCTAGTGGTTTTTTGGGCAGCAATATGAACACTGAAGCTTTCTTT.

The rearrangement links TRBV5-4 to TRBJ2-1, with a tentative D call TRBD1 (6 bases). The CDR3 loop spans 16 amino acids. Germline lookup yields CDR1 SGHNT and CDR2 YYREEE (reference sequence). Trimming pared 1 base from V and 7 bases from J, leaving 18 bases between. CDR3 nucleotide sequence: TGTGCCAGCAGCTTGTCTGTGTCGGGACAAGGGAATGAGCAGTTCTTC. Its protein is CASSLSVSGQGNEQFF.

The CDR3 DNA reads TGCACCAGCAGCCAAGGACAGGGTCTGAGGACTGAAGCTTTCTTT. Protein: CTSSQGQGLRTEAFF. The genes are TRBV1 and TRBJ1-1; TRBD1 is the table's D call, not checked against the DNA. TRBV1 is annotated as a pseudogene. The CDR3 length is 15 residues.

The J gene is TRBJ2-1, the V gene TRBV6-1, with D hard to call. V dropped 4 bases and J dropped 2 bases, with 24 bases sitting between them. The germline gives CDR1 MNHNS, CDR2 SASEGT. There are 19 residues in the CDR3. Here the CDR3 DNA reads TGTGCCAGCAGTGCCGAACTATTACATATCCCCCCGCCCTACAATGAGCAGTTCTTC. It specifies CASSAELLHIPPPYNEQFF.

This chain connects TRBV2 to TRBJ2-7, with D uncertain. The length of the CDR3 is 16 residues. Trimming took 1 base from V and 2 from J, leaving 15 bases between them. In germline, CDR1 is SNHLY, CDR2 FYNNEI. The CDR3 spells CASSEVLGGATYEQYF. The CDR3 DNA is TGTGCCAGCAGTGAAGTTCTTGGCGGAGCGACCTACGAGCAGTACTTC.

The CDR3 nucleotides read TGTGCCAGCAGCTTGTATGCAGGGAGGAACGAGCAGTACTTC. Translated, it gives CASSLYAGRNEQYF. This rearrangement joins TRBV5-4 to TRBJ2-7; a possible D gene is TRBD2 (6 bases). Between the trimmed V and J ends, which lost 1 base and 5 bases, there was a span of 13 bases. This CDR3 has 14 amino acids. From germline, CDR1 is SGHNT and CDR2 YYREEE (reference sequence).

The chain has TRBV6-6 and TRBJ2-5, with D possibly being TRBD2 (5 bases). Germline V CDR1 and CDR2: MNHNY, SVGAGI (reference sequence). The CDR3 is made up of 14 amino acids. The ends were cut back, 0 bases at V and 3 bases at J, with 8 bases in the middle. The CDR3 coding sequence is TGTGCCAGCAGTTACTCGAGGGTGAAAGAGACCCAGTACTTC. Translation gives CASSYSRVKETQYF.

The J gene is TRBJ2-7, the V gene TRBV6-5; D might be TRBD1 (6 bases). Trimming cost V 6 bases and J 0 bases, with 12 bases left between them. The CDR3 runs to 14 residues. Germline CDR1 reads MNHEY; CDR2 reads SVGAGI. The DNA of the CDR3 is TGTGCCAGCAGCCGGGACACCACCTCCTACGAGCAGTACTTC. Amino acids: CASSRDTTSYEQYF.